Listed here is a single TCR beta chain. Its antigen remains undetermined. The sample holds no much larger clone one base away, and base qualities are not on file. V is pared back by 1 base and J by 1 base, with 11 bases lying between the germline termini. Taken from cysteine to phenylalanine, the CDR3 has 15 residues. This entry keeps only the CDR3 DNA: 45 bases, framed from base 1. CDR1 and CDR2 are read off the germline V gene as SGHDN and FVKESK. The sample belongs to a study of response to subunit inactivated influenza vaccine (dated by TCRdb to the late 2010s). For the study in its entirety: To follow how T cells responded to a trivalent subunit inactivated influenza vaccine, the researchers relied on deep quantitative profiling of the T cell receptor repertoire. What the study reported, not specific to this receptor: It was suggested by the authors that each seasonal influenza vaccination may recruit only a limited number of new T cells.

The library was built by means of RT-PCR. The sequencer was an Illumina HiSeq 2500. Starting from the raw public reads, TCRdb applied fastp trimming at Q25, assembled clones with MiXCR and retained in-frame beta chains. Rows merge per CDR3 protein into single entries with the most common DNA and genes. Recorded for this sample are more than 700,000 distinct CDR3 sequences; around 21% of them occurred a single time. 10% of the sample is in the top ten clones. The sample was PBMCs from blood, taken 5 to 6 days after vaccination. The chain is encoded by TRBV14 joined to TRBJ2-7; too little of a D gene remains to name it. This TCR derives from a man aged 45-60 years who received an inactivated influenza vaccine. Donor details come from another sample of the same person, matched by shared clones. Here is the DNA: TGTGCCAGCAGCCAAGGTATGGGCAGTTCCTACGAGCAGTACTTC. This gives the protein CASSQGMGSSYEQYF. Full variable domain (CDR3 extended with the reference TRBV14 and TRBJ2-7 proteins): EAGVTQFPSHSVIEKGQTVTLRCDPISGHDNLYWYRRVMGKEIKFLLHFVKESKQDESGMPNNRFLAERTGGTYSTLKVQPAELEDSGVYFCASSQGMGSSYEQYFGPGTRLTVT.